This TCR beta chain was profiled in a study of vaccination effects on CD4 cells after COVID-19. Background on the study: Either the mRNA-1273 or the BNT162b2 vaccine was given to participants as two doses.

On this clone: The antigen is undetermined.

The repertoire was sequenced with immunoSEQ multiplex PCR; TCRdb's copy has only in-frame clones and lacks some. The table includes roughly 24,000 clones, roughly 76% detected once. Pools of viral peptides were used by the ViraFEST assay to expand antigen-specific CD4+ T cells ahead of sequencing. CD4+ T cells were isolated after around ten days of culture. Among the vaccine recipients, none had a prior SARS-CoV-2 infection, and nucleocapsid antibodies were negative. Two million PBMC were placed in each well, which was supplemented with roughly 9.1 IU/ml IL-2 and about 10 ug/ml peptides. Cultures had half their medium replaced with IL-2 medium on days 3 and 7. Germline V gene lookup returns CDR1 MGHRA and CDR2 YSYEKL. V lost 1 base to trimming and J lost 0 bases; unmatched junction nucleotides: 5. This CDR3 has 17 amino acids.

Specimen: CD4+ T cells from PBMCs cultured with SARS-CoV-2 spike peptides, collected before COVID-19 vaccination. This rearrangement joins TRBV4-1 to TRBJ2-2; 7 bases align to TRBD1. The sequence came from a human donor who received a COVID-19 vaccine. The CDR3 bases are TGCGCCAGCAGCCAAGTCGGCAGGGGGACGAACACCGGGGAGCTGTTTTTT. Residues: CASSQVGRGTNTGELFF.